Listed below are T cell receptor beta chains from one sample, sequenced in a study of blood T cell repertoires in COVID-19. Only in-frame clones appear in the TCRdb table, and some are missing; sequencing was by immunoSEQ multiplex PCR. The sample yields 35,000 to 55,000 clones, around 83% seen once. What was sequenced was peripheral blood. All receptors come from a man aged 55 to 70 with active COVID-19. Each CDR3 is given with its conserved first and last residue. Fields, in order: CDR3 length, V gene, clone size, J gene, D gene, CDR3 DNA, CDR3 protein. D genes are given only for firm matches. The size of a clone is reported for some rows only, either as once, few or many, or as a class for expanded clones.

15,TRBV19,-,TRBJ2-7,TRBD1,TGTGCCAGCTCTAGAGGGGGCGGACAGGACTACGAGCAGTACTTC,CASSRGGGQDYEQYF
14,TRBV5-4,-,TRBJ2-1,TRBD2,TGTGCCAGCAGCCCCGGACTAGCGGGGGGGGAGCAGTTCTTC,CASSPGLAGGEQFF
14,TRBV5-1,-,TRBJ1-1,TRBD1,TGCGCCAGCAGCTTGCGACAGGGGGCGAGGGAAGCTTTCTTT,CASSLRQGAREAFF
17,TRBV19,-,TRBJ2-2,TRBD2,TGTGCCAGTAGTTACGGCGGGAGGGCCGGTTACACCGGGGAGCTGTTTTTT,CASSYGGRAGYTGELFF
15,TRBV5-8,-,TRBJ1-4,-,TGTGCCAGCAGCTTGGCGGGAACAGCCGATGAAAAACTGTTTTTT,CASSLAGTADEKLFF
14,TRBV7-9,-,TRBJ2-7,-,TGTGCCAGCAGCCCCCAGGGAATTGGAGACGAGCAGTACTTC,CASSPQGIGDEQYF
13,TRBV28,-,TRBJ1-2,-,TGTGCCAGCAGGGTCTGGTCCGCGGATGGCTACACCTTC,CASRVWSADGYTF
14,TRBV3-1/TRBV3-2,few,TRBJ2-5,TRBD1,TGTGCCAGCAGCCCGACAGGGGTGAGGGAGACCCAGTACTTC,CASSPTGVRETQYF
12,TRBV19,-,TRBJ2-7,TRBD1,TGTGCCAGTGTCTCGACAGGGAACGAGCAGTACTTC,CASVSTGNEQYF
15,TRBV6-5,-,TRBJ2-5,TRBD2,TGTGCCAGCAGCGCAGAGGGACTAAAAAGGGAGACCCAGTACTTC,CASSAEGLKRETQYF
13,TRBV6-5,-,TRBJ2-3,-,TGTGCCAGCAGTTTTCCTCTCACAGATACGCAGTATTTT,CASSFPLTDTQYF
16,TRBV9,few,TRBJ2-1,-,TGTGCCAGCAGCGTAGGAGGGAGCACGTCCTACAATGAGCAGTTCTTC,CASSVGGSTSYNEQFF
19,TRBV18,once,TRBJ2-6,TRBD1,TGTGCCAGCTCACCCCCGGTAACAGGGGATCCCTCTGGGGCCAACGTCCTGACTTTC,CASSPPVTGDPSGANVLTF
15,TRBV18,-,TRBJ1-4,-,TGTGCCAGCTCTCGACAGGAGCCAACTAATGAAAAACTGTTTTTT,CASSRQEPTNEKLFF
15,TRBV7-6,-,TRBJ1-2,-,TGTGCCAGCAGCTTAAGGGCACAGGTTAACTATGGCTACACCTTC,CASSLRAQVNYGYTF
14,TRBV27,-,TRBJ1-5,TRBD1,TGTGCCAGCAGTTTGGGACAGCCAAATCAGCCCCAGCATTTT,CASSLGQPNQPQHF
17,TRBV6-4,-,TRBJ2-1,TRBD2,TGTGCCAGCAGTGACTCGAGTCTAGCGGGTATAGCCAATGAGCAGTTCTTC,CASSDSSLAGIANEQFF
15,TRBV6-5,few,TRBJ1-5,TRBD1,TGTGCCAGCACCAAGGACAGGGCGTACAATCAGCCCCAGCATTTT,CASTKDRAYNQPQHF
16,TRBV27,once,TRBJ2-7,TRBD1,TGTGCCAGCAGACGACCCGGGACAGGGAATCCCTACGAGCAGTACTTC,CASRRPGTGNPYEQYF
15,TRBV13,-,TRBJ2-1,TRBD2,TGTGCCAGCAGCCGACTAGCGGGAGAGATCGATGAGCAGTTCTTC,CASSRLAGEIDEQFF
15,TRBV5-1,-,TRBJ2-7,TRBD1,TGCGCCAGCAGCTTGTCGGGACAGGGTTTCAACGAGCAGTACTTC,CASSLSGQGFNEQYF
16,TRBV7-9,-,TRBJ1-6,-,TGTGCCAGCAGCCCCCCAACGACAGGCCGGAATTCACCCCTCCACTTT,CASSPPTTGRNSPLHF
14,TRBV2,-,TRBJ2-1,TRBD2,TGTGCCAGCAGTGACGCACTAGCGGGGGATGAGCAGTTCTTC,CASSDALAGDEQFF
16,TRBV27,-,TRBJ1-5,-,TGTGCCAGCAGTTTATCCGGGGGGCGGATCTGGCAGCCCCAGCATTTT,CASSLSGGRIWQPQHF
15,TRBV7-2,-,TRBJ1-5,TRBD1,TGTGCCAGCAGCTTAGGACAGGGGACCAGACAGCCCCAGCATTTT,CASSLGQGTRQPQHF
14,TRBV6-2/TRBV6-3,-,TRBJ1-1,TRBD1,TGTGCCAGCAGCGAGACAGGGGGCTTCACTGAAGCTTTCTTT,CASSETGGFTEAFF
15,TRBV3-1/TRBV3-2,-,TRBJ1-5,-,TGTGCCAGCAGCCCGACAGTCAATAGCAATCAGCCCCAGCATTTT,CASSPTVNSNQPQHF
16,TRBV7-9,-,TRBJ2-1,TRBD1,TGTGCCAGCAGCTTAATCGGGACAGGGCAGGAGAATGAGCAGTTCTTC,CASSLIGTGQENEQFF
12,TRBV19,-,TRBJ1-1,-,TGTGCCAGTAGTATGGGGGGGACTGAAGCTTTCTTT,CASSMGGTEAFF
13,TRBV30,-,TRBJ1-1,-,TGTGCCTGGATGAAACAGGTGAACACTGAAGCTTTCTTT,CAWMKQVNTEAFF
16,TRBV19,-,TRBJ2-1,TRBD1,TGTGCCAGTAGTAGACAACAGGGGGGCTCCTACAATGAGCAGTTCTTC,CASSRQQGGSYNEQFF
14,TRBV2,-,TRBJ1-4,-,TGTGCCAGCCTGGCATCCATCGATAATGAAAAACTGTTTTTT,CASLASIDNEKLFF
11,TRBV3-1/TRBV3-2,-,TRBJ2-1,-,TGTGCCAGCAGCTTCCTAAATGAGCAGTTCTTC,CASSFLNEQFF
14,TRBV4-3,-,TRBJ2-1,TRBD1,TGCGCCAGCAGCCGAGTGGACAGGGACAATGAGCAGTTCTTC,CASSRVDRDNEQFF
14,TRBV27,-,TRBJ2-3,-,TGTGCCAGCAACCCGATAGGGGGCACAGATACGCAGTATTTT,CASNPIGGTDTQYF
14,TRBV30,-,TRBJ2-1,TRBD1,TGTGCCTGGAGCATCGGGACAGAGTACGATGAGCAGTTCTTC,CAWSIGTEYDEQFF
20,TRBV7-2,-,TRBJ2-6,TRBD2,TGTGCCAGCAGCTTAGCGGGGACTAGCGGGAGGGCTGCCGGGGCCAACGTCCTGACTTTC,CASSLAGTSGRAAGANVLTF
14,TRBV7-8,few,TRBJ2-7,-,TGTGCCAGCAGCTTTCGTGAGGCAAGCCACGAGCAGTACTTC,CASSFREASHEQYF
12,TRBV12-3/TRBV12-4,few,TRBJ2-7,-,TGTGCCAGCAGTTTCGGGAGCTACGAGCAGTACTTC,CASSFGSYEQYF
13,TRBV5-6,-,TRBJ2-5,-,TGTGCCAGCAGCTTGACAGGGAGTGAGACCCAGTACTTC,CASSLTGSETQYF
15,TRBV28,-,TRBJ2-4,TRBD1,TGTGCCAGCGTTGGGACAGGTCTAGCCAAAAACATTCAGTACTTC,CASVGTGLAKNIQYF